What follows is one TCR beta chain and its context. This specimen comes from a study of blood T cell repertoires in COVID-19. Looking at the study overall: The analysed material was cDNA or gDNA that came from T cells, B-cell-depleted T cells, or PBMCs.

Original handling: The authors estimated nucleated cell counts from reference gene primer amplification. This table comes from immunoSEQ multiplex PCR, and its TCRdb copy is limited to in-frame clones, with some not included. For V, J and clone size, that table is used; D and trimming come from the DNA. The repertoire holds about 280,000 clones, around 90% seen once, with about 1% in the top ten. The study drew participants aged roughly 18 to 89 years from approximately 23 US areas. The CDR3 is 15 amino acids. Germline CDR1 SGHRS, CDR2 YFSETQ. Trimming pared 1 base from V and 4 bases from J, leaving 11 bases between.

V is TRBV5-1 and J is TRBJ2-2, with no clear D. This TCR was recovered from a woman aged 30 to 39 who had recovered from COVID-19. Sequencing used PBMCs or T cells enriched from blood (not recorded which). The CDR3 spells CASSLSLSGTGELFF. CDR3 DNA sequence: TGCGCCAGCAGCTTGAGTCTTTCGGGCACCGGGGAGCTGTTTTTT.